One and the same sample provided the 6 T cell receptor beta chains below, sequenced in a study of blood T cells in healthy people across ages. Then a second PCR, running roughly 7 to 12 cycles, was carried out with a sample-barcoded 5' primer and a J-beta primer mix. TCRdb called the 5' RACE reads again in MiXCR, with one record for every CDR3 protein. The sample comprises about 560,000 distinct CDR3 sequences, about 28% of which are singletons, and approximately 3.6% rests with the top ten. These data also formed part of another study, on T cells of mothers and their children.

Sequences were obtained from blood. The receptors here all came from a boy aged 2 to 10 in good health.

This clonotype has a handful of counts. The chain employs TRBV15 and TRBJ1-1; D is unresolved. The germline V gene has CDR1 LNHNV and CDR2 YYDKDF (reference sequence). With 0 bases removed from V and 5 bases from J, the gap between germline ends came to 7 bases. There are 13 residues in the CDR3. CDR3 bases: TGTGCCACCAGCAGAGATATTAGGACTGAAGCTTTCTTT. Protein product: CATSRDIRTEAFF.

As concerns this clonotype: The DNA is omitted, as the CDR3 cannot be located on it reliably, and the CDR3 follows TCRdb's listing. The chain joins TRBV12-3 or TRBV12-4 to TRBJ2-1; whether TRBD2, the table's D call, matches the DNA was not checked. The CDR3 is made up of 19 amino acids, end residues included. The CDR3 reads CASSSSKGTGPEPRIGQYF.

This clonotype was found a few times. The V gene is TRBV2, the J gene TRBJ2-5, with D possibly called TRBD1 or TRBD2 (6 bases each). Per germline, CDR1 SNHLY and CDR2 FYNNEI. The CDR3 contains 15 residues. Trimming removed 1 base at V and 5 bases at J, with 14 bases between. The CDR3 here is CASSEDGGRGETQYF. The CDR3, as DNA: TGTGCCAGCAGTGAAGATGGGGGGCGAGGGGAGACCCAGTACTTC.

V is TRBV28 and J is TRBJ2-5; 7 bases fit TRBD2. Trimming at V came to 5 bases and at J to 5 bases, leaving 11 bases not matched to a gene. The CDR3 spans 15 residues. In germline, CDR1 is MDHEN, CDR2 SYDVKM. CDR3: CASSSAGEGIETQYF. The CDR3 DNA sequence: TGTGCCAGCAGTAGTGCGGGGGAGGGCATCGAGACCCAGTACTTC.

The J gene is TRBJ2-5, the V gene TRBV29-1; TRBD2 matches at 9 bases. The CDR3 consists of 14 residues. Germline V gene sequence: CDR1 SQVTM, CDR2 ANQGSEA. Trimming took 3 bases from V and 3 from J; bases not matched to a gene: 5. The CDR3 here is CSVDQPSGEETQYF. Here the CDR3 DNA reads TGCAGCGTTGACCAGCCTAGCGGGGAAGAGACCCAGTACTTC.

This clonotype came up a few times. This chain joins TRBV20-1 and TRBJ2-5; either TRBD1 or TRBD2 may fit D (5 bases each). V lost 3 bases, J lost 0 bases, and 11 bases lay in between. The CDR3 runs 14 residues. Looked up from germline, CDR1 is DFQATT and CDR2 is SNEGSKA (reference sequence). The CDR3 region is CSASREGHQETQYF. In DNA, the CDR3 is TGCAGTGCTAGTCGCGAGGGGCACCAAGAGACCCAGTACTTC.